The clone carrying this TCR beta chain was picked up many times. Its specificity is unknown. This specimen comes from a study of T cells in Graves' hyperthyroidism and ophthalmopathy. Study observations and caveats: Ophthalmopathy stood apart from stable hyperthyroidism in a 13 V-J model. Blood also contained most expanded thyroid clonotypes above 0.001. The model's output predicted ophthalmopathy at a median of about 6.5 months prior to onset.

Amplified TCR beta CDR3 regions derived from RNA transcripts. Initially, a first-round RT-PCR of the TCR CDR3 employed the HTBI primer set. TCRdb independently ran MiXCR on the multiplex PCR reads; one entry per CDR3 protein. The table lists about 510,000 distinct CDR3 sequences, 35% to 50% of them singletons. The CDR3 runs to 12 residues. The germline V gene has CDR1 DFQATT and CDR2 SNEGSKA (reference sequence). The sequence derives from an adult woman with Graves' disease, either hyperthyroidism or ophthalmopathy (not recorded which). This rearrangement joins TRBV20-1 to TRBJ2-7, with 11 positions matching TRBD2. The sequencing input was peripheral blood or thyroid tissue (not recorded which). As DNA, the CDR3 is TGCAGGGGACTAGCGGACTCCTACGAGCAGTACTTC. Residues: CRGLADSYEQYF.